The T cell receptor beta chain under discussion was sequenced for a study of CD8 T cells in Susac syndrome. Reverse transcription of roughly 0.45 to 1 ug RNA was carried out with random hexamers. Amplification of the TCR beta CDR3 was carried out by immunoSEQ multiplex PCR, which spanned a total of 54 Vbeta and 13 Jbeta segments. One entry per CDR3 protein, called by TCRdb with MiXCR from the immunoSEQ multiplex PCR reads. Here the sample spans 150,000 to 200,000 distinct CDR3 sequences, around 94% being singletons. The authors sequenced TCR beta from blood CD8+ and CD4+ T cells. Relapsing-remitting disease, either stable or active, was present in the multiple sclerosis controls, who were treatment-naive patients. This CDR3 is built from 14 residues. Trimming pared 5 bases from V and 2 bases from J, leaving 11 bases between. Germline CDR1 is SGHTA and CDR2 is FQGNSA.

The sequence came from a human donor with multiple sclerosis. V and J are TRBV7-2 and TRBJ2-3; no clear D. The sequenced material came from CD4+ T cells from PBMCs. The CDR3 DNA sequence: TGTGCCAGCAGCCGGGCGCCACCCACAGATACGCAGTATTTT. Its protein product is CASSRAPPTDTQYF.